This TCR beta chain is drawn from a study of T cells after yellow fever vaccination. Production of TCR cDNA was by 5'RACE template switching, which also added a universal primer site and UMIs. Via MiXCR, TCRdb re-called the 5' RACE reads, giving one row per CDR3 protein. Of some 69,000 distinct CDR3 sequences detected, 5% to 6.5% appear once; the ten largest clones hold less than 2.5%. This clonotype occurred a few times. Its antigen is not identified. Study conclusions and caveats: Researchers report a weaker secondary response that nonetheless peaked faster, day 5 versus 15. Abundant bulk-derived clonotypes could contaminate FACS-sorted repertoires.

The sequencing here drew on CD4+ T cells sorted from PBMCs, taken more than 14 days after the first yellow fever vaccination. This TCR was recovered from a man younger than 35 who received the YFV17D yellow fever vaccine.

Here the CDR3 DNA reads TGTGCCAGCAATCCGAGACCGGGGAAGCCCCAGCATTTT. Translated, it gives CASNPRPGKPQHF. The chain recombines TRBV6-5 with TRBJ1-5, with unresolved D. Deletions cut 7 bases from V and 8 bases from J, with 15 bases between. Germline lookup yields CDR1 MNHEY and CDR2 SVGAGI. The CDR3 spans 13 residues.